A single sample gave rise to the 18 T cell receptor beta chains below, sequenced in a study of blood T cell repertoires in COVID-19. The assay was immunoSEQ multiplex PCR, and TCRdb's table has in-frame clones only and misses some. The sample has some 93,000 clones; 86% are singletons. The source material was peripheral blood. These receptors were taken from a woman older than 75 with acute or convalescent COVID-19.

This chain links TRBV5-1 with TRBJ1-6; TRBD1 matches at 12 bases. V was clipped by 0 bases and J by 9 bases; unmatched bases: 1. CDR3 length equals 15 residues. Germline V gene sequence: CDR1 SGHRS, CDR2 YFSETQ. This chain's CDR3 is CASSLVGQGASPLHF. The CDR3 DNA reads TGCGCCAGCAGCTTGGTGGGACAGGGGGCTTCACCCCTCCACTTT. The full variable domain, completed using reference TRBV5-1 and TRBJ1-6, is KAGVTQTPRYLIKTRGQQVTLSCSPISGHRSVSWYQQTPGQGLQFLFEYFSETQRNKGNFPGRFSGRQFSNSRSEMNVSTLELGDSALYLCASSLVGQGASPLHFGNGTRLTVT.

V and J are TRBV28 and TRBJ2-5, with 7 bases aligning to TRBD1. V shed 5 bases, J shed 1 base, and the junction held 7 bases outside the gene matches. Per the germline V gene, CDR1 is MDHEN and CDR2 is SYDVKM. CDR3 length: 15 residues. As DNA, the CDR3 is TGTGCCAGCAGTGGGGACAGAAAGCTCCAAGAGACCCAGTACTTC. Translating gives CASSGDRKLQETQYF.

This chain links TRBV5-1 with TRBJ2-4; D might be TRBD1 (6 bases). Germline V lookup: CDR1 SGHRS, CDR2 YFSETQ. V lost 4 bases and J 8 bases, leaving 16 bases between the germline ends. There are 14 residues in the CDR3. The CDR3 sequence: CASSPNGWGHIQYF. The CDR3 nucleotides read TGCGCCAGCAGCCCCAACGGATGGGGGCACATTCAGTACTTC.

This clone was seen once. V is TRBV7-3 and J is TRBJ2-3; 11 nucleotides align to TRBD2. The ends lost 4 bases at V and 6 bases at J; junction bases unmatched: 3. In germline, CDR1 is SGHTA, CDR2 FQGTGA. CDR3 size: 14 residues. CDR3 in amino acids: CASSSSSGGDTQYF. The CDR3 nucleotides read TGTGCCAGCAGCTCCTCTAGCGGGGGGGATACGCAGTATTTT.

This chain connects TRBV5-1 to TRBJ1-1, with D possibly being TRBD1 (5 bases). Germline CDR1 and CDR2: SGHRS and YFSETQ. CDR3 length: 13 amino acids. Trimming removed 4 bases from V and 5 bases from J, with 12 bases in between. CDR3 sequence: CASSTPGSTEAFF. As DNA, the CDR3 is TGCGCCAGCAGCACTCCAGGGTCTACTGAAGCTTTCTTT.

The table lists this clone with a few counts. The gene calls are TRBV5-4 and TRBJ2-2; D is undetermined. The CDR3 spans 13 residues. Germline values: CDR1 SGHNT, CDR2 YYREEE (reference sequence). V shed 0 bases and J shed 5 bases, with 5 bases lying between them. The CDR3 DNA sequence: TGTGCCAGCAGCTTGGGAGGAACCGGGGAGCTGTTTTTT. Its protein product is CASSLGGTGELFF.

The rearrangement links TRBV4-2 to TRBJ2-2; D ambiguous. The CDR3 consists of 16 residues. V dropped 1 base and J dropped 2 bases, with 11 bases sitting between them. Germline V gene data show CDR1 as LGHNA and CDR2 as YNFKEQ. CDR3 region: CASSQGLVQNTGELFF. CDR3 coding DNA: TGTGCCAGCAGCCAAGGGCTCGTACAAAACACCGGGGAGCTGTTTTTT.

This clone was recorded a few times. This chain links TRBV2 with TRBJ2-5; 7 positions agree with TRBD1. Trimming took 7 bases from V and 6 from J; bases not matched to a gene: 8. Per germline, CDR1 SNHLY and CDR2 FYNNEI. This CDR3 is built from 13 residues. Here the CDR3 DNA reads TGTGCCAGCAACCGACAGGGTGGAAAGACCCAGTACTTC. It specifies CASNRQGGKTQYF.

The count of this clone is one. This chain links TRBV19 with TRBJ2-7; 8 positions match TRBD1. The ends lost 3 bases at V and 3 bases at J; junction bases unmatched: 7. Germline loops: CDR1 LNHDA, CDR2 SQIVND (reference sequence). There are 15 residues in the CDR3. DNA for the CDR3: TGTGCCAGTAGTATGCGACAGGGGTTCCACTACGAGCAGTACTTC. This codes for CASSMRQGFHYEQYF. The full variable domain, with the rest looked up from reference TRBV19 and TRBJ2-7, is DGGITQSPKYLFRKEGQNVTLSCEQNLNHDAMYWYRQDPGQGLRLIYYSQIVNDFQKGDIAEGYSVSREKKESFPLTVTSAQKNPTAFYLCASSMRQGFHYEQYFGPGTRLTVT.

The chain recombines TRBV24-1 with TRBJ1-4, with 7 bases identical to TRBD1. This CDR3 region has 13 residues. V shed 7 bases and J 8 bases; nucleotides not matched to a gene: 6. Germline loops: CDR1 KGHDR, CDR2 SFDVKD. The CDR3 DNA reads TGTGCCACCAGCGAAGCAGGGGGGGAAAAACTGTTTTTT. This gives the protein CATSEAGGEKLFF.

This clone was picked up a small number of times. V is TRBV19 and J is TRBJ2-7; TRBD1 might be the D (6 bases). In germline, CDR1 is LNHDA, CDR2 SQIVND (reference sequence). Trimming took 5 bases from V and 4 from J, leaving 12 bases between them. The length of the CDR3 is 13 residues. DNA for the CDR3: TGTGCCAGTAGTCGGACAGCCCAATACGAGCAGTACTTC. It translates to CASSRTAQYEQYF. Full variable domain (rest looked up from reference TRBV19 and TRBJ2-7): DGGITQSPKYLFRKEGQNVTLSCEQNLNHDAMYWYRQDPGQGLRLIYYSQIVNDFQKGDIAEGYSVSREKKESFPLTVTSAQKNPTAFYLCASSRTAQYEQYFGPGTRLTVT.

The sample holds a few counts of this clone. The rearrangement uses TRBV29-1 and TRBJ2-7, with a tentative D call TRBD1 (6 bases). Trimming stripped 4 bases from V and 4 bases from J, with 8 bases between. There are 11 residues in the CDR3. Germline CDR1 is SQVTM and CDR2 is ANQGSEA. The CDR3 DNA follows: TGCAGCGTTGGAGGGGGTTACGAGCAGTACTTC. Residues: CSVGGGYEQYF.

The chain links TRBV6-1 to TRBJ1-4; D call uncertain. Deletions cut 1 base from V and 7 bases from J, with 7 bases between. Germline loops: CDR1 MNHNS, CDR2 SASEGT. This CDR3 spans 13 amino acids. CDR3 region: CASSEVRSEKLFF. CDR3 coding DNA: TGTGCCAGCAGTGAAGTCAGGTCTGAAAAACTGTTTTTT.

This clone was detected once. The CDR3 protein is CASSFGQKTYEQYF. Written as DNA, the CDR3 is TGTGCCAGCAGCTTCGGACAGAAAACCTACGAGCAGTACTTC. V is TRBV7-2 and J is TRBJ2-7; D is perhaps TRBD1 (6 bases). V shed 3 bases and J shed 2 bases, with 11 bases lying between them. This CDR3 spans 14 amino acids. Germline CDR1 reads SGHTA; CDR2 reads FQGNSA.

This rearrangement joins TRBV5-1 to TRBJ2-1; TRBD1 agrees at 8 bases. V shed 1 base, J shed 4 bases, and the junction held 4 bases outside the gene matches. This CDR3 comprises 15 residues. Germline V gene data show CDR1 as SGHRS and CDR2 as YFSETQ. This CDR3 reads CASSLRTGRYNEQFF. CDR3 sequence (DNA): TGCGCCAGCAGCTTGCGGACAGGGAGATACAATGAGCAGTTCTTC. Supplemented by reference TRBV5-1 and TRBJ2-1, the full variable domain reads KAGVTQTPRYLIKTRGQQVTLSCSPISGHRSVSWYQQTPGQGLQFLFEYFSETQRNKGNFPGRFSGRQFSNSRSEMNVSTLELGDSALYLCASSLRTGRYNEQFFGPGTRLTVL.

The rearrangement joins TRBV5-4 to TRBJ1-2; 10 nucleotides match TRBD1. After removal of 5 bases from V and 4 bases from J, the junction contained 8 bases not matched to a gene. The CDR3 loop spans 15 amino acids. Germline values: CDR1 SGHNT, CDR2 YYREEE (reference sequence). The DNA for the CDR3 is TGTGCCAGCAGTTTCCCGGGACAGGGGAGCTATGGCTACACCTTC. Translating it yields CASSFPGQGSYGYTF.

The chain combines TRBV13 with TRBJ1-1; D is ambiguous. The CDR3 totals 14 residues. Germline V gene lookup returns CDR1 PRHDT and CDR2 FYEKMQ (reference sequence). V lost 2 bases and J lost 4, with 11 bases in between. In DNA form, the CDR3 reads TGTGCCAGCAGCTTATTTCTATCGAGCACTGAAGCTTTCTTT. It yields the protein CASSLFLSSTEAFF.

The chain employs TRBV5-1 and TRBJ1-2; a weak D match, TRBD1 (5 bases). V was shortened by 0 bases and J by 7 bases, with 19 bases between the two germline ends. CDR1 is SGHRS, CDR2 YFSETQ, per germline. The CDR3 length is 16 residues. The CDR3 nucleotides are TGCGCCAGCAGCTTGGAAGGACATAGGCCGACGGGTGGCTACACCTTC. It yields the protein CASSLEGHRPTGGYTF.